This record concerns one TCR beta chain sequence. This sample was included in a study of blood T cell repertoires in COVID-19. Study in general: Samples representing acute and convalescent COVID-19 were sourced from the United States, Italy and Spain. In each case, the material was cDNA or gDNA derived from T cells, B-cell-depleted T cells, or PBMCs.

Original processing methods: Estimates of nucleated cell counts were drawn from the amplification of reference gene primers. Assay: immunoSEQ multiplex PCR; the TCRdb copy retains only in-frame clones and omits some. The D gene and trimming were derived from the DNA, and the V and J assignments and clone size from that table. The data hold 53,000 or so clones, with more than 85% observed a single time. Specimen: peripheral blood. The clonotype comes from a human donor in a cohort sampled during active COVID-19.

CDR3 protein: CASSQPLIGQGTDTQYF. In DNA, the CDR3 is TGCGCCAGCAGCCAACCTCTGATTGGACAGGGAACAGATACGCAGTATTTT. This chain connects TRBV4-1 to TRBJ2-3, with TRBD1 matching over 8 bases. V was pared by 2 bases and J by 3 bases, with 10 bases of the junction left unmatched. There are 17 residues in the CDR3. CDR1 is MGHRA and CDR2 is YSYEKL in the germline V gene.